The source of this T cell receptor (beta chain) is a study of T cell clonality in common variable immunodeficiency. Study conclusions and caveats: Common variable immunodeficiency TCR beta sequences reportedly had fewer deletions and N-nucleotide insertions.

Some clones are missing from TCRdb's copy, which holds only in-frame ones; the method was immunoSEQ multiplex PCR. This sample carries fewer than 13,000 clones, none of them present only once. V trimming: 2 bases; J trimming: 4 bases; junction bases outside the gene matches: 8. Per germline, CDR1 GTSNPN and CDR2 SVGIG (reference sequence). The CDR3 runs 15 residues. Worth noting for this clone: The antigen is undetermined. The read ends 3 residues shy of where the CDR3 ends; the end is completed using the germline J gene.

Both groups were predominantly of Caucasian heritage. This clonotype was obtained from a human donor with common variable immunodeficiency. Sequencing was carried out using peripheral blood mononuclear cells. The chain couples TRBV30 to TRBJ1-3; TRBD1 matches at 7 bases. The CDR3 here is CAWSSRGLIGNTIYF. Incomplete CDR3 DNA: TGTGCCTGGAGTTCGAGGGGGCTGATCGGAAACACC.